A selection of T cell receptor beta chains follows, all from one sample in a study of T cell responses to AZD1222 COVID-19 vaccine. TCRdb keeps only in-frame clones here, not all; method: immunoSEQ multiplex PCR. In the table there are 130,000 to 150,000 clones, approximately 88% of which are singletons. This specimen consisted of peripheral blood, obtained 28 days after the second dose of the MenACWY control vaccine. Source of these receptors: an adult who received the MenACWY meningococcal vaccine as a control. CDR3s include the opening cysteine and the closing phenylalanine or tryptophan. D genes are given only for firm matches. Clone sizes are given selectively: once, few, many, or a class where the clone is expanded.

>TRBD2|TRBV2|TRBJ2-3|.
CASSPPSGGAIDTQYF
TGTGCCAGCAGTCCCCCTAGCGGGGGGGCCATAGATACGCAGTATTTT
>.|TRBV11-2|TRBJ2-5|.
CASSSDTQETQYF
TGTGCCAGCAGCTCTGACACCCAAGAGACCCAGTACTTC
>.|TRBV4-3|TRBJ1-5|once
CASSQEAYSNQPQHF
TGCGCCAGCAGCCAAGAGGCTTATAGCAATCAGCCCCAGCATTTT
>.|TRBV10-3|TRBJ2-1|once
CAISGGAGNEQFF
TGTGCCATCAGTGGGGGGGCCGGGAATGAGCAGTTCTTC
>.|TRBV27|TRBJ2-7|.
CASSLDWTRLNEQYF
TGTGCCAGCAGTTTAGACTGGACCCGGCTAAACGAGCAGTACTTC
>.|TRBV5-4|TRBJ2-2|.
CASSLARGDTGELFF
TGTGCCAGCAGCTTGGCAAGGGGGGACACCGGGGAGCTGTTTTTT
>.|TRBV5-5|TRBJ1-2|.
CASSFGDTTNYGYTF
TGTGCCAGCAGCTTCGGGGACACAACTAACTATGGCTACACCTTC
>.|TRBV6-5|TRBJ1-5|.
CASILSRQPNQPQHF
TGTGCCAGCATCCTCTCAAGACAGCCTAATCAGCCCCAGCATTTT
>TRBD1|TRBV6-6|TRBJ1-1|once
CASRAGQPKTEAFF
TGTGCCAGCAGGGCGGGACAGCCTAAAACTGAAGCTTTCTTT
>.|TRBV12-3/TRBV12-4|TRBJ1-1|.
CASSPRVVTEAFF
TGTGCCAGCAGTCCCCGGGTTGTTACTGAAGCTTTCTTT
>.|TRBV5-8|TRBJ1-3|once
CASSPAGGNTIYF
TGTGCCAGCAGCCCGGCCGGGGGAAACACCATATATTTT
>.|TRBV9|TRBJ1-1|.
CASSAHQNTEAFF
TGTGCCAGCAGCGCCCACCAGAACACTGAAGCTTTCTTT
>TRBD1|TRBV7-9|TRBJ2-7|.
CASSWGQYEQYF
TGTGCCAGCAGCTGGGGACAGTACGAGCAGTACTTC
>TRBD1|TRBV14|TRBJ2-6|.
CASSRDRGLFTGANVLTF
TGTGCCAGCAGCCGTGACAGGGGCTTATTTACTGGGGCCAACGTCCTGACTTTC
>.|TRBV30|TRBJ1-4|.
CAWAGRINEKLFF
TGTGCCTGGGCGGGCAGAATTAATGAAAAACTGTTTTTT
>TRBD1|TRBV4-3|TRBJ1-2|.
CASSHTGAGGYTF
TGCGCCAGCAGCCATACAGGGGCTGGTGGCTACACCTTC
>.|TRBV5-1|TRBJ2-2|.
CASSQVQATGELFF
TGCGCCAGCAGCCAAGTACAAGCCACCGGGGAGCTGTTTTTT
>.|TRBV9|TRBJ1-3|.
CASSVGPTEGGNTIYF
TGTGCCAGCAGCGTGGGCCCGACAGAGGGGGGAAACACCATATATTTT
>.|TRBV6-2/TRBV6-3|TRBJ2-1|.
CASSSRRDEQFF
TGTGCCAGCAGTTCCCGTCGGGATGAGCAGTTCTTC
>.|TRBV19|TRBJ2-7|.
CASSPAQSYSYEQYF
TGTGCCAGTAGTCCCGCCCAGTCCTACTCCTACGAGCAGTACTTC
>TRBD1|TRBV4-2|TRBJ1-2|.
CASSQSGGDGYTF
TGTGCCAGCAGCCAATCAGGGGGCGATGGCTACACCTTC
>TRBD1|TRBV11-1|TRBJ2-2|once
CASRTGTAHTGELFF
TGTGCCAGCAGGACCGGGACAGCTCACACCGGGGAGCTGTTTTTT
>TRBD2|TRBV4-1|TRBJ2-7|.
CASSQGLAGGSYEQYF
TGCGCCAGCAGCCAAGGGCTAGCGGGGGGATCCTACGAGCAGTACTTC
>.|TRBV12-3/TRBV12-4|TRBJ1-6|.
CASRRMDSPLHF
TGTGCCAGCCGAAGAATGGATTCACCCCTCCACTTT
>TRBD1|TRBV7-2|TRBJ1-5|.
CASSRDRASNQPQHF
TGTGCCAGCAGCCGGGACAGGGCTAGCAATCAGCCCCAGCATTTT
>.|TRBV20-1|TRBJ2-5|.
CSASPATRRGETQYF
TGCAGTGCTAGTCCCGCGACCAGAAGGGGAGAGACCCAGTACTTC
>.|TRBV19|TRBJ1-3|.
CASSMVPSSGNTIYF
TGTGCCAGTAGTATGGTACCTAGCTCTGGAAACACCATATATTTT
>TRBD2|TRBV6-6|TRBJ2-6|.
CASSSSGGSGANVLTF
TGTGCCAGCAGTTCGAGCGGGGGCTCTGGGGCCAACGTCCTGACTTTC
>.|TRBV21-1|TRBJ2-3|.
CASSLDTSGPGADTQYF
TGTGCCAGCAGCTTAGACACTAGCGGACCGGGCGCAGATACGCAGTATTTT
>TRBD1|TRBV27|TRBJ1-2|.
CASSFGQGVYGYTF
TGTGCCAGCAGTTTCGGTCAGGGGGTCTATGGCTACACCTTC
>.|TRBV19|TRBJ1-4|.
CASSIGPPFPTNEKLFF
TGTGCCAGTAGTATAGGTCCACCGTTTCCAACTAATGAAAAACTGTTTTTT
>.|TRBV24-1|TRBJ2-2|.
CATSDSGPSNTGELFF
TGTGCCACCAGTGACTCGGGACCATCGAACACCGGGGAGCTGTTTTTT
>.|TRBV3-1/TRBV3-2|TRBJ1-1|.
CASSQMVGTEAFF
TGTGCCAGCAGCCAAATGGTGGGCACTGAAGCTTTCTTT
>.|TRBV24-1|TRBJ2-5|.
CATSDLAKASTQYF
TGTGCCACCAGTGATTTAGCTAAGGCCTCAACCCAGTACTTC
>.|TRBV11-2|TRBJ1-2|.
CASSLDRAVVGGYTF
TGTGCCAGCAGCTTAGACAGAGCAGTCGTCGGGGGCTACACCTTC
>.|TRBV28|TRBJ1-5|few
CASSFRRASNQPQHF
TGTGCCAGCAGTTTTCGCAGGGCTAGCAATCAGCCCCAGCATTTT
>TRBD1|TRBV4-1|TRBJ1-2|.
CASSQAFLRGLGYGYTF
TGCGCCAGCAGCCAAGCCTTCCTCAGGGGGCTCGGCTATGGCTACACCTTC
>TRBD1|TRBV7-2|TRBJ2-7|.
CASSLRGQGAYEQYF
TGTGCCAGCAGCTTGAGAGGGCAGGGGGCTTACGAGCAGTACTTC
>.|TRBV7-6|TRBJ2-5|.
CASSSSETQYF
TGTGCCAGCAGCTCCTCAGAGACCCAGTACTTC
>.|TRBV5-8|TRBJ2-7|.
CASSLNRAGEYF
TGTGCCAGCAGCTTGAACCGGGCAGGGGAGTACTTC
>TRBD1|TRBV11-2|TRBJ1-1|.
CASSTLTGDTEAFF
TGTGCCAGCAGCACGTTGACAGGGGACACTGAAGCTTTCTTT
>.|TRBV7-8|TRBJ1-1|.
CASSSPGMNTEAFF
TGTGCCAGCAGCTCCCCTGGGATGAACACTGAAGCTTTCTTT
>TRBD1|TRBV23-1|TRBJ1-1|.
CASSQFTGVDTEAFF
TGCGCCAGCAGTCAATTTACAGGGGTGGACACTGAAGCTTTCTTT
>TRBD1|TRBV2|TRBJ1-6|.
CASREFRTGVNSPLHF
TGTGCCAGCAGGGAATTCCGGACAGGGGTAAATTCACCCCTCCACTTT
>TRBD2|TRBV4-1|TRBJ2-3|.
CASSQGGAGGGTDTQYF
TGCGCCAGCAGCCAAGGAGGTGCGGGGGGGGGTACAGATACGCAGTATTTT
>.|TRBV4-1|TRBJ1-2|.
CASSRAGHGYTF
TGCGCCAGCAGTCGCGCTGGTCATGGCTACACCTTC
>.|TRBV19|TRBJ1-5|.
CASSIERGQPQHF
TGTGCCAGTAGTATAGAAAGGGGTCAGCCCCAGCATTTT
>.|TRBV7-6|TRBJ1-6|.
CASSLAPPQGNSPLHF
TGTGCCAGCAGCTTAGCCCCTCCCCAGGGGAATTCACCCCTCCACTTT
>.|TRBV2|TRBJ2-7|.
CASSEDIAESSYEQYF
TGTGCCAGCAGTGAAGACATAGCGGAGAGCTCCTACGAGCAGTACTTC
>TRBD1|TRBV9|TRBJ1-5|.
CASSRDRTNQPQHF
TGTGCCAGCAGCCGGGACAGAACCAATCAGCCCCAGCATTTT
>.|TRBV7-8|TRBJ1-5|once
CASSRELQAYQPQHF
TGTGCCAGCAGCCGAGAATTACAGGCCTATCAGCCCCAGCATTTT
>TRBD1|TRBV18|TRBJ2-7|.
CASSSLNGQGAEQYF
TGTGCCAGCTCTTCACTGAACGGACAGGGTGCCGAGCAGTACTTC
>TRBD1|TRBV6-2/TRBV6-3|TRBJ1-1|once
CASSYTRTGLNTEAFF
TGTGCCAGCAGTTACACCCGGACAGGGTTGAACACTGAAGCTTTCTTT
>.|TRBV5-1|TRBJ1-6|.
CASSSDGNYNSPLHF
TGCGCCAGCAGCTCGGACGGAAACTATAATTCACCCCTCCACTTT
>TRBD2|TRBV7-3|TRBJ2-1|.
CASSLTLSGAEQFF
TGTGCCAGCAGCTTAACCCTAAGCGGGGCGGAGCAGTTCTTC
>.|TRBV12-5|TRBJ2-7|.
CASGLSGGREQYF
TGTGCTAGTGGTTTGAGCGGAGGGCGCGAGCAGTACTTC